The source of this TCR beta chain is a study of CD8 T cells in Susac syndrome. CDR1 SNHLY and CDR2 FYNNEI come from the germline V gene. The CDR3 length is 13 residues. V dropped 4 bases and J dropped 7 bases, with 14 bases sitting between them. cDNA came from about 0.51 to 1 ug RNA primed by random hexamers. The CDR3 of TCR beta was amplified by immunoSEQ multiplex PCR across 54 Vbeta and 13 Jbeta. TCRdb redid the calling of the immunoSEQ multiplex PCR reads with MiXCR, one entry per CDR3 protein. The sample shows about 180,000 distinct CDR3 sequences, approximately 94% of them seen only once. Only one count was recorded for this clonotype. Sequencing of TCR beta drew on CD8+ and CD4+ T cells from blood.

The chain employs TRBV2 and TRBJ2-7; TRBD1 or TRBD2 may be the D gene (5 bases each). Sequencing was performed on CD4+ T cells from PBMCs. This receptor was taken from a human donor with multiple sclerosis. This CDR3 is CASSVQGSGEQYF. The CDR3 DNA reads as TGTGCCAGCAGTGTTCAGGGTTCGGGGGAGCAGTACTTC.